These 13 T cell receptor beta chains came from one sample sequenced in a study of blood T cell repertoires in COVID-19. Profiled with immunoSEQ multiplex PCR; TCRdb holds only in-frame clones, not every one. The sample holds about 210,000 clones, roughly 84% seen once. What was sequenced was PBMCs or T cells enriched from blood (not recorded which). The receptor source for this set is a man aged 25-45 years in a cohort exposed to, infected with or recovered from COVID-19 (not recorded which).

V gene TRBV6-2 or TRBV6-3 combines with J gene TRBJ2-1; 10 nucleotides agree with TRBD2. Germline CDR1 is MNHEY and CDR2 is SVGEGT. This CDR3 contains 17 residues. The V segment lost 2 bases and the J segment 3 bases; nucleotides outside the gene matches: 7. CDR3 loop: CASSYGLAGEFYNEQFF. CDR3 coding DNA: TGTGCCAGCAGTTACGGGCTAGCGGGAGAGTTCTACAATGAGCAGTTCTTC.

This clone was counted a single time. CDR3 loop: CASSYVQSVNEQYF. As DNA, the CDR3 is TGTGCCAGCAGCTACGTACAGAGTGTCAACGAGCAGTACTTC. The genes are TRBV7-2 and TRBJ2-7, with D unclear. Trimming pared 4 bases from V and 5 bases from J, leaving 15 bases between. Germline V CDR1 and CDR2: SGHTA, FQGNSA. The CDR3 sequence is 14 residues long.

This chain uses TRBV7-2 with TRBJ2-1; tentative D call: TRBD2 (6 bases). The germline V gene encodes CDR1 SGHTA and CDR2 FQGNSA. There are 21 residues in the CDR3. V was trimmed by 0 bases and J by 1 base, leaving 25 bases between them. CDR3 nucleotides: TGTGCCAGCAGCTTAGCGGGGCCGGGGAGGCACCTCCCTTTGTCCTACAATGAGCAGTTCTTC. Translating it yields CASSLAGPGRHLPLSYNEQFF.

The genes are TRBV3-1 (or the pseudogene TRBV3-2) and TRBJ1-1; D call uncertain. The CDR3 length is 15 residues. CDR1 LGHDT and CDR2 YNNKEL come from the germline V gene (reference sequence). The V end was cut by 4 bases, the J end by 4 bases, with 16 bases between. The CDR3 here is CASSPIGLPATEAFF. As DNA, the CDR3 is TGTGCCAGCAGCCCAATCGGGTTACCGGCCACTGAAGCTTTCTTT.

The DNA of the CDR3 is TGTGCCAGCAGCTTAACGGGGGTGACAGGGATCGGCTACACCTTC. Translated: CASSLTGVTGIGYTF. The rearrangement uses TRBV7-3 and TRBJ1-2, with 7 positions matching TRBD1. The CDR3 sequence is 15 residues long. Per the germline V gene, CDR1 is SGHTA and CDR2 is FQGTGA. V lost 0 bases to trimming and J lost 8 bases; unmatched junction nucleotides: 9. Full variable domain (rest looked up from reference TRBV7-3 and TRBJ1-2): GAGVSQTPSNKVTEKGKYVELRCDPISGHTALYWYRQSLGQGPEFLIYFQGTGAADDSGLPNDRFFAVRPEGSVSTLKIQRTERGDSAVYLCASSLTGVTGIGYTFGSGTRLTVV.

The chain employs TRBV6-5 and TRBJ2-7; 12 bases align to TRBD1. Trimming at V came to 4 bases and at J to 2 bases, leaving 3 bases not matched to a gene. The germline V gene has CDR1 MNHEY and CDR2 SVGAGI. The CDR3 covers 15 residues. DNA of the CDR3: TGTGCCAGCAGTTGGGGGACAGGGGGCACCTACGAGCAGTACTTC. This sequence encodes CASSWGTGGTYEQYF.

The rearrangement uses TRBV7-9 and TRBJ2-2; D is uncertain. Germline CDR1 is SEHNR and CDR2 is FQNEAQ (reference sequence). The CDR3 is 16 amino acids. Trimming pared 2 bases from V and 0 bases from J, leaving 10 bases between. CDR3 region: CASSLKQISNTGELFF. In DNA form, the CDR3 reads TGTGCCAGCAGCTTAAAACAGATATCGAACACCGGGGAGCTGTTTTTT.

The genes are TRBV5-4 and TRBJ1-6; possible D gene TRBD1, 5 bases. The CDR3 sequence is 16 residues long. Trimming left V 0 bases short and J 5 bases short, with 12 bases between. The germline V gene encodes CDR1 SGHNT and CDR2 YYREEE (reference sequence). The CDR3 loop reads CASSLGAGRNNSPLHF. The CDR3, as DNA: TGTGCCAGCAGCTTGGGGGCGGGACGGAATAATTCACCCCTCCACTTT.

This clone was counted between two and nine times. The chain links TRBV28 to TRBJ1-2; TRBD1 is a possible D gene (5 bases). V lost 6 bases and J 7 bases, leaving 21 bases between the germline ends. This CDR3 comprises 15 residues. Germline-derived CDR1 and CDR2 are MDHEN and SYDVKM. As DNA, the CDR3 is TGTGCCAGCAGCTCGGGAGAGGGGCGTTCAGGTGGCTACACCTTC. Translating it yields CASSSGEGRSGGYTF.

This sequence joins TRBV27 and TRBJ1-1; D is perhaps TRBD1 (5 bases). This CDR3 has 14 residues. In germline, CDR1 is MNHEY, CDR2 SMNVEV (reference sequence). V was pared by 5 bases and J by 3 bases, with 13 bases between. CDR3: CASSPRWGHTEAFF. DNA for the CDR3: TGTGCCAGCAGTCCCCGGTGGGGCCACACTGAAGCTTTCTTT.

The rearrangement uses TRBV19 and TRBJ2-7; 8 bases are a match to TRBD1. V was pared by 5 bases and J by 3 bases, with 9 bases of the junction left unmatched. CDR3 size: 15 residues. Germline-derived CDR1 and CDR2 are LNHDA and SQIVND (reference sequence). In DNA form, the CDR3 reads TGTGCCAGTAGTTCAATGCAGGGGGCCCACTACGAGCAGTACTTC. It is translated as CASSSMQGAHYEQYF.

This clone has only one observation. The rearrangement links TRBV10-3 to TRBJ1-6; D gene unclear. This CDR3 region has 13 residues. Trimming cost V 10 bases and J 7 bases, with 14 bases left between them. Looked up from germline, CDR1 is ENHRY and CDR2 is SYGVKD. This CDR3 is CATLGLINSPLHF. The CDR3 DNA is TGTGCCACCCTCGGACTGATAAATTCACCCCTCCACTTT.

V gene TRBV10-3 combines with J gene TRBJ2-1; 12 positions match TRBD1. Trimming at V came to 6 bases and at J to 0 bases, leaving 9 bases not matched to a gene. The CDR3 has 18 amino acids. The germline gives CDR1 ENHRY, CDR2 SYGVKD. CDR3 sequence: CAIRGQGARFPSYNEQFF. Written as DNA, the CDR3 is TGTGCCATCAGGGGACAGGGGGCGCGTTTCCCCTCCTACAATGAGCAGTTCTTC.